This TCR beta chain is drawn from a study (dated 2022 in TCRdb). Concerning this clone: Its antigen is still unknown. The record has no base qualities; no much larger clone is one base away.

For TCR beta sequencing, genomic DNA was taken from unsorted PBMCs, and those PBMCs had been isolated from peripheral blood. General findings and caveats noted by the study authors: According to the authors, more investigation is needed, including longitudinal sampling and evaluation of a control group.

Survey-level sequencing on the immunoSEQ platform was used to profile TCR beta chain repertoires. As for the original processing: Repertoire diversity was quantified by the inverse Simpson index, and CDR3 amino acid length spectratypes and V-J pairing frequencies were compared. Clonotypes specific to SARS-CoV-2, CMV, influenza A and EBV were annotated by matching TCR beta CDR3 sequences against VDJdb. TCRdb limited this immuneACCESS table to in-frame rearrangements with V and J called. A share of clones is missing; checked studies link under half to unresolved V genes, and the rest is unexplained. The V and J calls and the clone size are those of that table, but D and trimming were determined from the DNA. The sample has some 68,000 clones on record, over 85% of them singletons. The top ten constitute 3.5% to 5.5% of the sample. The CDR3 goes from the cysteine to the phenylalanine over 18 residues. The sequence is cut down to CDR3 DNA, 54 bases in frame from base 1. Relative to germline, V is missing 1 base and J is missing 6 bases, with 13 bases of the junction outside any gene match. Via the germline V gene (reference sequence), CDR1 is LNHNV and CDR2 YYDKDF.

Material: PBMCs. This clonotype was sampled from a man aged 35 to 55 with rheumatoid arthritis. This sequence uses TRBV15 and TRBJ1-5, with 9 bases aligning to TRBD1. The CDR3 region reads CATSRVFPGQGFGQPQHF. The sequenced DNA: TGTGCCACCAGCAGAGTATTCCCGGGACAGGGTTTTGGTCAGCCCCAGCATTTT.